The T cell receptor beta chain under discussion was sequenced for a study of blood T cell repertoires in COVID-19. Study-wide background: Nucleic acid was either cDNA or gDNA, and it came from T cells, B-cell-depleted T cells, or PBMCs.

In the authors' methods: How many nucleated cells were present was estimated from reference gene primer amplification. Here immunoSEQ multiplex PCR was the method, and the copy in TCRdb shows in-frame clones only, minus some. V, J and clone size reflect that table, while D and trimming were determined from the DNA. There are a few hundred thousand clones in the sample; around 90% occur only once, and more than 0.95% lies in the top ten. This study enrolled people aged roughly 18 to 89 from under 25 US geographic areas. Symptom resolution, clearance, or two negative PCRs marked the recovered donors of Cohort 3. The sequence came from a woman aged 18-29 years who had recovered from COVID-19. Sequenced input: PBMCs or T cells enriched from blood (not recorded which).

In nucleotides, the CDR3 is TGTGCCACCAGCTCCTCCGGGACAGGGTCCGCCGGCAATCAGCCCCAGCATTTT. This gives the protein CATSSSGTGSAGNQPQHF. J is TRBJ1-5 and V is TRBV15; TRBD1 agrees at 9 bases. J lost 2 bases, V lost 5 bases, and 13 bases had no gene match. Germline values: CDR1 LNHNV, CDR2 YYDKDF (reference sequence). This CDR3 spans 18 amino acids.